Listed below are T cell receptor beta chains from one sample, sequenced in a study of shared T cell receptors in the human thymus. The data were produced by immunoSEQ multiplex PCR, yet TCRdb's version contains in-frame clones alone and is incomplete. Of about 380,000 clones in the sample, just under 95% were seen once. The source material was thymocytes. The receptors originated from a human donor. The CDR3 runs from the conserved cysteine through the conserved F or W. A D gene is named only where the DNA matches it firmly. Clone size appears in some rows only: once, few, many, or a class for an expanded clone.

cdr3_nt | cdr3_aa | clone_size | v_call | d_call | j_call
TGTGCCAGCAGTCACCCGGGACAGGGGACCCCCTACGAGCAGTACTTC | CASSHPGQGTPYEQYF | . | TRBV28 | TRBD1 | TRBJ2-7
TGTGCCAGCAGTTACGGGGGGCCGAACACAGATACGCAGTATTTT | CASSYGGPNTDTQYF | . | TRBV6-5 | . | TRBJ2-3
TGTGCCAGCCGGGCAGGGGGCTTATCTGGGGCCAACGTCCTGACTTTC | CASRAGGLSGANVLTF | . | TRBV28 | TRBD1 | TRBJ2-6
TGTGCCAGTAGTCTTACGGGTTTTAATGGCTACACCTTC | CASSLTGFNGYTF | . | TRBV19 | . | TRBJ1-2
TGTGCCAGCAGTGATAGGACAGCCGTTAATAATGAAAAACTGTTTTTT | CASSDRTAVNNEKLFF | . | TRBV25-1 | . | TRBJ1-4
TGTGCCAGCAGCCCAACTAGCGGGAGGTTCAATGAGCAGTTCTTC | CASSPTSGRFNEQFF | . | TRBV7-2 | TRBD2 | TRBJ2-1
TGCGCCAGCAGCCCCTGCTACGGGACCGCGCTCTCCTACGAGCAGTACTTC | CASSPCYGTALSYEQYF | . | TRBV4-3 | . | TRBJ2-7
TGCAGCGCGGGATCCGGACTAAGAGCAGATACGCAGTATTTT | CSAGSGLRADTQYF | once | TRBV29-1 | . | TRBJ2-3
TGTGCCAGCTCACCGGGGGGCGAGGTTAACGAGCAGTTCTTC | CASSPGGEVNEQFF | . | TRBV18 | . | TRBJ2-1
TGTGCCAGCAGGGACAGCTATCCCGGCACCGGGGAGCTGTTTTTT | CASRDSYPGTGELFF | . | TRBV6-6 | . | TRBJ2-2
TGTGCCAGCAGCCCGGCGTTGCCCGGGAGCTCCTACGAGCAGTACTTC | CASSPALPGSSYEQYF | . | TRBV14 | . | TRBJ2-7
TGTGCCAGCAGCGGCGGGGGGTCGAGCTACGAGCAGTACTTC | CASSGGGSSYEQYF | . | TRBV28 | TRBD2 | TRBJ2-7
TGTGCCAGCACCGAAGTGCGGGAGCTCGGTAATGAGCAGTTCTTC | CASTEVRELGNEQFF | few | TRBV6-5 | TRBD2 | TRBJ2-1
TGTGCCACCAGCATACCAAGCACTGAAGCTTTCTTT | CATSIPSTEAFF | . | TRBV15 | . | TRBJ1-1
TGTGCCAGCAGTCTACAGGGTCAGCCCCAGCATTTT | CASSLQGQPQHF | . | TRBV27 | . | TRBJ1-5
TGTGCCAGCAGCTCACAGGGGGAGCAGTACTTC | CASSSQGEQYF | . | TRBV9 | TRBD1 | TRBJ2-7
TGTGCCAGCAGCTGGTGGACTAGCGGGTACCAAGAGACCCAGTACTTC | CASSWWTSGYQETQYF | . | TRBV7-6 | TRBD2 | TRBJ2-5
TGTGCCAGCAGCTCGGGACAGGCCAACCCCAATGAAAAACTGTTTTTT | CASSSGQANPNEKLFF | . | TRBV28 | TRBD1 | TRBJ1-4
TGTGCCAGCGAGGGGGAGAGGAATCAGCCCCAGCATTTT | CASEGERNQPQHF | . | TRBV2 | . | TRBJ1-5
TGTGCCAGCAGCCACCCGGGTCCGAATAGCGGGACAGATACGCAGTATTTT | CASSHPGPNSGTDTQYF | once | TRBV7-9 | TRBD2 | TRBJ2-3
TGTGCCAGCAGCGGGGCAGGGGCTCACGAGCAGTACTTC | CASSGAGAHEQYF | . | TRBV14 | . | TRBJ2-7
TGCGCCAGCAGCCAAGACAGGGGATCCAAAGAGACCCAGTACTTC | CASSQDRGSKETQYF | . | TRBV4-1 | . | TRBJ2-5
TGTGCCAGTAAATTGAGCGTAGCGGGCTTCTACAATGAGCAGTTCTTC | CASKLSVAGFYNEQFF | . | TRBV19 | TRBD2 | TRBJ2-1
TGTGCCAGCAGTTTAGGACCAGCGGTAAACACCGGGGAGCTGTTTTTT | CASSLGPAVNTGELFF | once | TRBV27 | . | TRBJ2-2
TGTGCCAGCAGCTGGGGGGCTAGCGGATACGAGCAGTACTTC | CASSWGASGYEQYF | . | TRBV7-2 | . | TRBJ2-7
TGTGCTAGTGGTTTGACCTCACCCAGGGGGCAGGGCTATGGCTACACCTTC | CASGLTSPRGQGYGYTF | . | TRBV12-5 | TRBD1 | TRBJ1-2
TGTGCCAGCAGTTTCCCGGCATCCACCTACGAGCAGTACTTC | CASSFPASTYEQYF | . | TRBV28 | . | TRBJ2-7
TGTGCCAGCGGTCCGGGACAGGGACCAGATACGCAGTATTTT | CASGPGQGPDTQYF | . | TRBV28 | TRBD1 | TRBJ2-3
TGTGCCAGCAGCCTCGGACAGGGGGCGAACCAGCCCCAGCATTTT | CASSLGQGANQPQHF | . | TRBV6-6 | TRBD1 | TRBJ1-5
TGTGCCTGGAGTCTGGACCTGAACACTGAAGCTTTCTTT | CAWSLDLNTEAFF | . | TRBV30 | . | TRBJ1-1
TGCGCCAGCAGGAAAAGCGGGAGTTCGTCCTACGAGCAGTACTTC | CASRKSGSSSYEQYF | . | TRBV10-2 | TRBD2 | TRBJ2-7
TGTGCCAGCAGCCTCCCTGGGGCAGGGGGCGCTCCTAACTATGGCTACACCTTC | CASSLPGAGGAPNYGYTF | . | TRBV7-2 | TRBD1 | TRBJ1-2
TGTGCCAGCAGCCCCCGGGACCGTAACTACACCGGGGAGCTGTTTTTT | CASSPRDRNYTGELFF | . | TRBV7-3 | . | TRBJ2-2
TGTGCCAGCAGCTTAGGGGAAAGCTCCTACAATGAGCAGTTCTTC | CASSLGESSYNEQFF | . | TRBV7-9 | . | TRBJ2-1
TGTGCCAGCAGTTCTAGCGGGAGTCGGTACGAGCAGTACTTC | CASSSSGSRYEQYF | . | TRBV28 | TRBD2 | TRBJ2-7